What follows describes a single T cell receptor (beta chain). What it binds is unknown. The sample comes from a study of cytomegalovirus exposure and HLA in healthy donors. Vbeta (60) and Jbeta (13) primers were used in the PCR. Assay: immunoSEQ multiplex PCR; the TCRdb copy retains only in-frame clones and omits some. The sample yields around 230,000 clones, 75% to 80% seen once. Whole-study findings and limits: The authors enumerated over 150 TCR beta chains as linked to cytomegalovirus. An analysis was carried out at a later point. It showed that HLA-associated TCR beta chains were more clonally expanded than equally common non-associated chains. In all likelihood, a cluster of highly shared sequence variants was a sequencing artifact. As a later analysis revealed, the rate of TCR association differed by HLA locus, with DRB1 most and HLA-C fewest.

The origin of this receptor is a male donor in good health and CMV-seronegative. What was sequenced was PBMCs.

CDR3 coding DNA: TGTGCCAGCAGCGCAGGCGAGGGAACTGAAGCTTTCTTT. Translated, it gives CASSAGEGTEAFF. The rearrangement uses TRBV28 and TRBJ1-1; D is unclear. Trimming took off 6 bases at V and 5 bases at J, with 13 bases between the two ends. Germline V gene sequence: CDR1 MDHEN, CDR2 SYDVKM. CDR3 length: 13 residues.